These T cell receptor beta chains were read from a single sample in a study of T cells in tuberculosis. The method was immunoSEQ multiplex PCR; TCRdb's version includes in-frame clones alone and lacks a portion of them. The sample shows tens of thousands of clones, about nine tenths of them seen only once. The sequenced sample was CD1b-GMM tetramer-negative cells sorted from PBMCs. Receptor source: an adult woman with latent tuberculosis. Both conserved end residues are part of each CDR3. D genes are given only for firm matches. Size tells how often a clone was seen (once, few, many) or the class of an expanded clone, and some rows leave it out.

d_call,j_call,v_call,clone_size,cdr3_nt,cdr3_aa
TRBD1,TRBJ2-2,TRBV27,.,TGTGCCGTGCGACAGGGGGGACCCGGGGAGCTGTTTTTT,CAVRQGGPGELFF
TRBD2,TRBJ2-3,TRBV19,.,TGTGCCAGTAGTAGAGGGACTAGCGGGGGAGCAGATACGCAGTATTTT,CASSRGTSGGADTQYF
TRBD1,TRBJ1-1,TRBV19,.,TGTGCCAGTAGTATTAGGACAGGGACTACTGAAGCTTTCTTT,CASSIRTGTTEAFF
TRBD2,TRBJ2-2,TRBV7-9,.,TGTGCCAGCAGCTTATTGACCGGGACTAGCGGGGGTACCGGGGAGCTGTTTTTT,CASSLLTGTSGGTGELFF
.,TRBJ2-3,TRBV2,.,TGTGCCAGCAGTCATTACGGGGGTACCACAGATACGCAGTATTTT,CASSHYGGTTDTQYF
.,TRBJ1-4,TRBV11-2,.,TGTGCCAGCAGCTTCGAAATATTAGCAACTAATGAAAAACTGTTTTTT,CASSFEILATNEKLFF
TRBD1,TRBJ1-1,TRBV5-1,.,TGCGCCAGCAGCACGGACAGGGGAGAAACTGAAGCTTTCTTT,CASSTDRGETEAFF
TRBD2,TRBJ2-4,TRBV7-2,.,TGTGCCAGCAGCTTACGTAATAGCGGGGGTTCGTCCATTCAGTACTTC,CASSLRNSGGSSIQYF
.,TRBJ1-2,TRBV28,.,TGTGCCAGCACCCCTCCCCGGGACTATGGCTACACCTTC,CASTPPRDYGYTF
TRBD1,TRBJ1-2,TRBV7-9,.,TGTGCCAGCAGCTTAGCGGGTAACAGGGGGCGCGGCTATGGCTACACCTTC,CASSLAGNRGRGYGYTF
.,TRBJ1-2,TRBV10-3,.,TGTGCCACTCAGGCGGAGGCTAACTATGGCTACACCTTC,CATQAEANYGYTF
TRBD2,TRBJ2-1,TRBV2,.,TGTGCCAGCAGGCCACGACTAGCGGGGGGTCTCAATGAGCAGTTCTTC,CASRPRLAGGLNEQFF
.,TRBJ1-1,TRBV5-6,.,TGTGCCAGCAGCTTGGGGGACAATGAAGCTTTCTTT,CASSLGDNEAFF
.,TRBJ1-5,TRBV23-1,.,TGCGCCAGCAGTCAACTGTATAGCAATCAGCCCCAGCATTTT,CASSQLYSNQPQHF
.,TRBJ1-6,TRBV21-1,once,TGTGCCAGCAGCAATTTTGGGGAGGAGGCTTATAATTCACCCCTCCACTTT,CASSNFGEEAYNSPLHF
TRBD1,TRBJ2-5,TRBV5-1,.,TGCGCCAGCAGCTTTGGCCGGGACAGGGACCAAGAGACCCAGTACTTC,CASSFGRDRDQETQYF
TRBD1,TRBJ1-2,TRBV29-1,.,TGCAGCGTTGCACAGGGGGTCGGGGGCTACACCTTC,CSVAQGVGGYTF
.,TRBJ1-1,TRBV7-8,.,TGTGCCAGCAGCTTACCGGGTGATAACACTGAAGCTTTCTTT,CASSLPGDNTEAFF
TRBD1,TRBJ1-2,TRBV19,.,TGTGCCAGTTCTATAGACAGGGAGGTTTATGGCTACACCTTC,CASSIDREVYGYTF
TRBD1,TRBJ2-3,TRBV9,.,TGTGCCAGCAGTGCCGGGACAGGTAGCACAGATACGCAGTATTTT,CASSAGTGSTDTQYF
TRBD1,TRBJ1-2,TRBV29-1,.,TGCAGCGTTGAAGGGACGGACAGGGCCAACTATGGCTACACCTTC,CSVEGTDRANYGYTF
TRBD2,TRBJ2-3,TRBV18,.,TGTGCCAGCTCCGACCCGCGGGGGGCGGATACGCAGTATTTT,CASSDPRGADTQYF
.,TRBJ2-1,TRBV4-2,.,TGTGCCAGCAGCCAAGAAAAGCTTCGTAGCTCCTACAATGAGCAGTTCTTC,CASSQEKLRSSYNEQFF
TRBD2,TRBJ2-2,TRBV7-2,.,TGTGCCAGCAGCCCTGGACGACTAGCGGGGGGGGCCGGGGAGCTGTTTTTT,CASSPGRLAGGAGELFF
.,TRBJ2-1,TRBV11-2,.,TGTGCCAGCAGCTTACCCCTAGGGGGAGCGAGCAATGAGCAGTTCTTC,CASSLPLGGASNEQFF
TRBD1,TRBJ1-1,TRBV7-9,.,TGTGCCAGCAGCACCGGGACAGATGAAGCTTTCTTT,CASSTGTDEAFF
.,TRBJ1-1,TRBV7-9,.,TGTGCCAGCGGTGGGGGGGCGGGCGCTGAAGCTTTCTTT,CASGGGAGAEAFF
.,TRBJ1-2,TRBV10-1,.,TGCGCCAGCAGTGAGTCGGCCAGCTATGGCTACACCTTC,CASSESASYGYTF
TRBD1,TRBJ2-7,TRBV19,.,TGTGCCAGTAGTCAGGACAGGATTCCCTACGAGCAGTACTTC,CASSQDRIPYEQYF
.,TRBJ1-6,TRBV7-2,.,TGTGCCAGCAGCTTAGATATAAATAGGGGGAAAATTAATTCACCCCTCCACTTT,CASSLDINRGKINSPLHF
TRBD1,TRBJ1-2,TRBV19,.,TGTGCCAGTAGACCCAGACAGGGGGTAGGCTACACCTTC,CASRPRQGVGYTF
.,TRBJ2-2,TRBV5-1,once,TGCGCCAGCAGCTATCAGGTTCAGACCGGGGAGCTGTTTTTT,CASSYQVQTGELFF
.,TRBJ1-1,TRBV11-2,.,TGTGCCAGCAGCCGATATCAGGGAAGATTTACTGAAGCTTTCTTT,CASSRYQGRFTEAFF
.,TRBJ1-4,TRBV6-1,once,TGTGCCAGCAGTGAACAGGGTCGTGGTCCCTTTGAAAAACTGTTTTTT,CASSEQGRGPFEKLFF
TRBD1,TRBJ2-5,TRBV5-4,.,TGTGCCAGCAGCTTATACAGGGGATTAGGGGGAGAGACCCAGTACTTC,CASSLYRGLGGETQYF
.,TRBJ1-3,TRBV6-6,.,TGTGCCAGCAGCCCTATGACAGGAGTTGGAAACACCATATATTTT,CASSPMTGVGNTIYF
TRBD2,TRBJ2-2,TRBV13,.,TGTGCCAGCAGCTTACGGCGGGGGGGCGCCACCGGGGAGCTGTTTTTT,CASSLRRGGATGELFF
TRBD1,TRBJ1-6,TRBV6-6,.,TGTGCCAGCACCTCAGGGGGTGTAGTTTTCTCACCCCTCCACTTT,CASTSGGVVFSPLHF
.,TRBJ2-1,TRBV7-3,.,TGTGCCAGCAGCTTAATGCCGATTAGCTCCTACAATGAGCAGTTCTTC,CASSLMPISSYNEQFF
TRBD2,TRBJ2-1,TRBV6-1,.,TGTGCCAGCACGGGGGGGACCCACAATGAGCAGTTCTTC,CASTGGTHNEQFF
.,TRBJ1-2,TRBV10-3,.,TGTGCCATCAGTGACAGGGACTATGGCTACACCTTC,CAISDRDYGYTF
TRBD2,TRBJ2-2,TRBV6-6,.,TGTGCCAGCAGCCGACTAGCGGGGGGGAACACCGGGGAGCTGTTTTTT,CASSRLAGGNTGELFF
.,TRBJ2-3,TRBV11-2,.,TGTGCCAGCAGTCAGGGGGATACGCAGTATTTT,CASSQGDTQYF
TRBD1,TRBJ1-1,TRBV6-5,.,TGTGCCAGCAGTGACAGGGTCCCTTTTGAAGCTTTCTTT,CASSDRVPFEAFF
.,TRBJ2-6,TRBV6-1,.,TGTGCCAGCAGTGCACAGGGTCCCGGGGCCAACGTCCTGACTTTC,CASSAQGPGANVLTF
TRBD2,TRBJ2-3,TRBV14,once,TGTGCCAGCAGCCAAGATCTTGTAGAACTAGCGGGGATCACAGATACGCAGTATTTT,CASSQDLVELAGITDTQYF
TRBD2,TRBJ2-1,TRBV28,.,TGTGCCAGCAGTCCTCACAGTCCCGGGACTAGCGGGGATGAGCAGTTCTTC,CASSPHSPGTSGDEQFF
.,TRBJ1-5,TRBV7-2,.,TGTGCCAGCAGCTCCTACAGCAATCAGCCCCAGCATTTT,CASSSYSNQPQHF
TRBD1,TRBJ1-2,TRBV5-4,few,TGTGCCAGCAGCCGGGACAGGGCCATCGGCTACACCTTC,CASSRDRAIGYTF
TRBD2,TRBJ2-1,TRBV2,.,TGTGCCAGCAGTGAGCTAGCGGGGGGGCCGTTTCATGAGCAGTTCTTC,CASSELAGGPFHEQFF
.,TRBJ2-3,TRBV9,.,TGTGCCAGCAGCGTAGCCCAAGGGGGGGGGCGCGCAACAGATACGCAGTATTTT,CASSVAQGGGRATDTQYF
.,TRBJ2-1,TRBV6-5,.,TGTGCCAGCAGTTACTCTGTTTTAGGCGGGGCCCAGCAGTTCTTC,CASSYSVLGGAQQFF
.,TRBJ2-3,TRBV30,.,TGTGCCTGGAGAATGGGAGAGGCTAGCACAGATACGCAGTATTTT,CAWRMGEASTDTQYF
.,TRBJ2-6,TRBV27,.,TGTGCCAGCAGACTCCAGGGTAACGGGGCCAACGTCCTGACTTTC,CASRLQGNGANVLTF